This record looks at one T cell receptor beta chain sequence and its context. V was cut by 4 bases and J by 2 bases, with 18 bases left in between. Germline V CDR1 and CDR2: MDHEN, SYDVKM. The CDR3 consists of 16 residues. Here immunoSEQ multiplex PCR was the method, and the copy in TCRdb shows in-frame clones only, minus some. The table shows about 710,000 clones, with around 70% occurring only once. This specimen comes from a study of shared clonotypes between healthy human individuals. The receptor's source is a woman aged 30 to 39 in good health. The chain has TRBV28 and TRBJ2-7, with D possibly TRBD1 on 6 matching bases. Specimen: memory CD4+ T cells sorted from blood. The subset: CD45RA-negative fraction. The CDR3 spells CASSSDTGYSAYEQYF. The CDR3 nucleotides read TGTGCCAGCAGTTCTGACACAGGGTATTCGGCCTACGAGCAGTACTTC. Based on the CDR3 plus reference TRBV28 and TRBJ2-7, the full variable domain is DVKVTQSSRYLVKRTGEKVFLECVQDMDHENMFWYRQDPGLGLRLIYFSYDVKMKEKGDIPEGYSVSREKKERFSLILESASTNQTSMYLCASSSDTGYSAYEQYFGPGTRLTVT.